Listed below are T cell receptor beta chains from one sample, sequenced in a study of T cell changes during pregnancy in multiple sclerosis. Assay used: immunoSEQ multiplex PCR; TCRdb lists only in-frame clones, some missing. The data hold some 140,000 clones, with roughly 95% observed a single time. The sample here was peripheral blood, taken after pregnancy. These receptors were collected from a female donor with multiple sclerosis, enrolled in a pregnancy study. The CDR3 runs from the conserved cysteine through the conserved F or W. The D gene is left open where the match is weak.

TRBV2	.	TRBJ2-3	CASSGTRGPQYF
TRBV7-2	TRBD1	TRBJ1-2	CASSPTRPGQRNYGYTF
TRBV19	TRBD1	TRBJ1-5	CASSILDRVVNQPQHF
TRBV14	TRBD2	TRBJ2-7	CASSQDSQAGRVYEQYF
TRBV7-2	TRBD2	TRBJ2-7	CASSPRTSGRGEQYF
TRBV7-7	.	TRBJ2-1	CASSTDLATEQFF
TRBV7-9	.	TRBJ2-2	CASSITGTGELFF
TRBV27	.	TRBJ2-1	CASSASPDYNEQFF
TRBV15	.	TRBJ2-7	CATSRDGGGGAYEQYF
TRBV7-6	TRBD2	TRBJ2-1	CASSEPPGLAGVHEQFF
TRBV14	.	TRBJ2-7	CASSQGTSYEQYF
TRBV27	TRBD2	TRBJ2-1	CASRTSASLYNEQFF
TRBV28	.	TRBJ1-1	CASSLTVRDTEAFF
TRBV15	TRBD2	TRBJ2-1	CATGGNEQFF
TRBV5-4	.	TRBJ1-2	CASSLDSPRDYGYTF
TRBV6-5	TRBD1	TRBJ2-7	CASSRGTGPHEQYF
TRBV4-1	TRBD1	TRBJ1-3	CASSQARDSGNTIYF
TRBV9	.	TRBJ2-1	CASSPRQVMSYNEQFF
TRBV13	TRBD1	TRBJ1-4	CASSEAGGRKKLFF
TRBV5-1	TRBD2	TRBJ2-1	CASSLMASGISSYNEQFF
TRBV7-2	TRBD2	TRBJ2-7	CASSSPHRGVSYEQYF
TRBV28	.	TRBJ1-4	CASIRELGDEKLFF
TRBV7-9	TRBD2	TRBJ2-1	CASSASPPGLAHNEQFF
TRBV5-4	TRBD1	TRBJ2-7	CASSWGQVAEQYF
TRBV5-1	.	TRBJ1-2	CASSREGGLENYGYTF
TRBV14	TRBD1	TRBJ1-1	CASSQGVYRGNTEAFF
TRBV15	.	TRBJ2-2	CATSRDPSVSGELFF
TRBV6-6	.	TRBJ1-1	CASSYLPTGMNTEAFF
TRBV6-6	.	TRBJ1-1	CASSYSKSEAFF
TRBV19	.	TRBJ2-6	CASSPRGGGANVLTF
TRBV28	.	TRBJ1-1	CASSSNTEAFF
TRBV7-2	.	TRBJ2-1	CASSLFGGNNEQFF
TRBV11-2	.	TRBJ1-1	CASSLAGVSTEAFF
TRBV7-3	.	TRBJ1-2	CASSLKENYGYTF
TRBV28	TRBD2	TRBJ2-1	CASSSTLLLAGGPHEQFF
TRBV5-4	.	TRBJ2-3	CASTRFKQGLGLDTQYF
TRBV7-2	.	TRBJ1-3	CASSLDGSSGNTIYF
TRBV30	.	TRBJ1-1	CAWSWDNVEAFF
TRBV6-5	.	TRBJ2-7	CASSSQGTGQYF
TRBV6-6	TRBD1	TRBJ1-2	CASSSARTGYGYTF
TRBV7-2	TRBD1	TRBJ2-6	CASNPGTGLLGANVLTF
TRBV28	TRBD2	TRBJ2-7	CASRTSERGEQYF
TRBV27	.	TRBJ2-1	CASSFVGDGEQFF
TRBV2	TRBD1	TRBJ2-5	CASRYRDRIEETQYF
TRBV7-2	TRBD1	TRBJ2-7	CASSRQGSEEQYF
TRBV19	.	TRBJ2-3	CASSIGQAKADTQYF
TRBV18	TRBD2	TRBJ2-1	CASSLLAGEGNEQFF
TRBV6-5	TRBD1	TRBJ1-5	CASSATGTGNQPQHF
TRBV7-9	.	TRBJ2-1	CASSTSMNTGDAYNEQFF
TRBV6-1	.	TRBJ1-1	CASSESPSTNTEAFF
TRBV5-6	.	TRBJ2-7	CASSPWTRATYEQYF
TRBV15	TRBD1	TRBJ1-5	CATRGTGGNQPQHF
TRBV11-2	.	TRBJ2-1	CASSLDGARKHEQFF
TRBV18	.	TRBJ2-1	CASSLPRNEQFF
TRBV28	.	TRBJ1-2	CASSWVTAQRIYGYTF
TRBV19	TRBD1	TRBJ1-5	CASRNTGGGNQPQHF
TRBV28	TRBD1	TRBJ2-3	CASEHGQESTDTQYF
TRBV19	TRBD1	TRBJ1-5	CASSIGGQGAQPQHF